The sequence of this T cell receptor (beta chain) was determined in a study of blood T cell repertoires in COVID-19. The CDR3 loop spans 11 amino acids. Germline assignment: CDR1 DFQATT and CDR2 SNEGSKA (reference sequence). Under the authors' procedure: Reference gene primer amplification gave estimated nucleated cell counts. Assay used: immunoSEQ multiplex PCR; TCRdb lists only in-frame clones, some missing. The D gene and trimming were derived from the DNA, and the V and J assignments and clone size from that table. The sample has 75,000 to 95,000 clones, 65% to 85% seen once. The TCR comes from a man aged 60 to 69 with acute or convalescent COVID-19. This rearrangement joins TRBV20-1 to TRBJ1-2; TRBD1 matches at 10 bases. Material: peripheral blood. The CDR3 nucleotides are TGCAGCTCCCCGACAGGGGGCGAGGACACCTTC. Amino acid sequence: CSSPTGGEDTF.